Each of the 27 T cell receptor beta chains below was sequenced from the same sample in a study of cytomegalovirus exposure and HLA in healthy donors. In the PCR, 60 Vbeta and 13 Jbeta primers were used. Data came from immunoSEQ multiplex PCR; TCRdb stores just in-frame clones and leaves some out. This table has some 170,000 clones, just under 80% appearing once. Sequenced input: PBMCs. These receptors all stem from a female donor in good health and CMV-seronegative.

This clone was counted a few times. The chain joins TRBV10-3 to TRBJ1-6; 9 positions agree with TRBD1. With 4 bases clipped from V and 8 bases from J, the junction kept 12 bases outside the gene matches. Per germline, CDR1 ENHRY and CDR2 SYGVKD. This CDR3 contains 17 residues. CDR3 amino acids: CAISGNTGQGVYSPLHF. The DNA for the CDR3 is TGTGCCATCAGTGGGAACACGGGACAGGGTGTTTATTCACCCCTCCACTTT.

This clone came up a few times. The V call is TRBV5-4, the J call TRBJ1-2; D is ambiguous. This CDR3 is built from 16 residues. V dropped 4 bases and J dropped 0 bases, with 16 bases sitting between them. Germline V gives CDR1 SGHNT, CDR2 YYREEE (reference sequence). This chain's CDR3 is CASSRGEGSANYGYTF. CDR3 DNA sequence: TGTGCCAGCAGCCGCGGGGAGGGATCAGCTAACTATGGCTACACCTTC.

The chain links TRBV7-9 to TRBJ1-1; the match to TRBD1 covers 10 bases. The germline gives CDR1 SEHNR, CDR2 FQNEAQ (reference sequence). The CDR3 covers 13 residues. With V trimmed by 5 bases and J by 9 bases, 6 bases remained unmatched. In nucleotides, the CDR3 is TGTGCCAGCAGCCTCCAGGACAGGGGGAAAGCTTTCTTT. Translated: CASSLQDRGKAFF.

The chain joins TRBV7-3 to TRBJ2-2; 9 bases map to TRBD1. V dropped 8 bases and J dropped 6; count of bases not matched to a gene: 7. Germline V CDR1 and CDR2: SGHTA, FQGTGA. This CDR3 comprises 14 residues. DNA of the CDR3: TGTGCCAGCCAACAGGGGGCAAAGTCCGGGGAGCTGTTTTTT. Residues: CASQQGAKSGELFF.

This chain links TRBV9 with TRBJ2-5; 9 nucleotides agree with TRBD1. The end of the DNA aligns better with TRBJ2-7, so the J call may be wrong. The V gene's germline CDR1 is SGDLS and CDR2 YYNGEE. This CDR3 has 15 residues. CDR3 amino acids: CASGTGQGASYEQYF. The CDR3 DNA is TGTGCCAGTGGCACGGGACAGGGAGCCTCCTACGAGCAGTACTTC.

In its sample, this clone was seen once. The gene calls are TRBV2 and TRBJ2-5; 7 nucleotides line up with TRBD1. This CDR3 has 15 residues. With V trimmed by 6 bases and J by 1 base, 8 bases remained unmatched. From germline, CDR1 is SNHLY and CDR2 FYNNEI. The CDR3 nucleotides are TGTGCCAGCAGCCGACCCGGACAGGCCCAAGAGACCCAGTACTTC. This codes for CASSRPGQAQETQYF. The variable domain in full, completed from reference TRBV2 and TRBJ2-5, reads EPEVTQTPSHQVTQMGQEVILRCVPISNHLYFYWYRQILGQKVEFLVSFYNNEISEKSEIFDDQFSVERPDGSNFTLKIRSTKLEDSAMYFCASSRPGQAQETQYFGPGTRLLVL.

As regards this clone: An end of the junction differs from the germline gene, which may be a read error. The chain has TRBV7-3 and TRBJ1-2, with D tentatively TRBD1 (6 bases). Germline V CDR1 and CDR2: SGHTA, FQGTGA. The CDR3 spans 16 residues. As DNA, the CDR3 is TGTTCCAGCAGCTCTCTGCCGGGACATCAACTAACTGGCTACACCTTC. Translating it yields CSSSSLPGHQLTGYTF.

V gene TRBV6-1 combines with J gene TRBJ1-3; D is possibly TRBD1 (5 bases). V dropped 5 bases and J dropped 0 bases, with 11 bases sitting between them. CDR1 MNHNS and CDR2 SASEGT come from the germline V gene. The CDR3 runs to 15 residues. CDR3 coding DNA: TGTGCCAGCAGTCGGGACTTCGTCTCTGGAAACACCATATATTTT. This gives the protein CASSRDFVSGNTIYF.

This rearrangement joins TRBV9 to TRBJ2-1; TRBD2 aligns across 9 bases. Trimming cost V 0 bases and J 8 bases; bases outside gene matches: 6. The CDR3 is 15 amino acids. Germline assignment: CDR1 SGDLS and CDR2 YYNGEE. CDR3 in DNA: TGTGCCAGCAGCGTAGTTGGTAGCGGGAGTGATGAGCAGTTCTTC. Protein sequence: CASSVVGSGSDEQFF.

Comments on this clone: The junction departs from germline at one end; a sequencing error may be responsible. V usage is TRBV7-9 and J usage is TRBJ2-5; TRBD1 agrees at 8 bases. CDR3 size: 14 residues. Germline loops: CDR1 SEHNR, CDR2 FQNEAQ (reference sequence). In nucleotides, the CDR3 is TGTTCCAGCAGCTTACAGGGGGGACAAGAGACCCAGTACTTC. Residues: CSSSLQGGQETQYF.

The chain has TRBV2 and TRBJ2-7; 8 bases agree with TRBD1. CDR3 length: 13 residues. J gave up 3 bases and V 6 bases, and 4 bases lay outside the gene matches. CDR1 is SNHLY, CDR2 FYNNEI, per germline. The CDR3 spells CASRGQVSYEQYF. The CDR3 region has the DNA TGTGCCAGCAGGGGACAGGTTAGCTACGAGCAGTACTTC.

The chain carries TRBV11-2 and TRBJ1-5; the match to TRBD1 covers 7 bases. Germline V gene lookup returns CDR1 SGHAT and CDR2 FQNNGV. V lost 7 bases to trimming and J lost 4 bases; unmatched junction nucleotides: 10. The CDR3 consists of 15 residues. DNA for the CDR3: TGTGCCAGCAACCCCGCGGGACAGACAAATCAGCCCCAGCATTTT. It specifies CASNPAGQTNQPQHF.

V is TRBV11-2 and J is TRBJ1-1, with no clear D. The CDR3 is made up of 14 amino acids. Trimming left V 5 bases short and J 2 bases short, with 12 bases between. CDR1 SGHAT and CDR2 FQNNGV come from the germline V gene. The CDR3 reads CASSLTQLNTEAFF. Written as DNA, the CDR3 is TGTGCCAGCAGCCTAACGCAATTAAACACTGAAGCTTTCTTT.

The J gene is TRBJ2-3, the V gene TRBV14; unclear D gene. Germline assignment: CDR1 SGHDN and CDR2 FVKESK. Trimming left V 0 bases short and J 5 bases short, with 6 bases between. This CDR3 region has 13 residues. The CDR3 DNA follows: TGTGCCAGCAGCCAAGATCGGGTAGATACGCAGTATTTT. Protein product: CASSQDRVDTQYF. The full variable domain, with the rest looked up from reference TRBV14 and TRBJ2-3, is EAGVTQFPSHSVIEKGQTVTLRCDPISGHDNLYWYRRVMGKEIKFLLHFVKESKQDESGMPNNRFLAERTGGTYSTLKVQPAELEDSGVYFCASSQDRVDTQYFGPGTRLTVL.

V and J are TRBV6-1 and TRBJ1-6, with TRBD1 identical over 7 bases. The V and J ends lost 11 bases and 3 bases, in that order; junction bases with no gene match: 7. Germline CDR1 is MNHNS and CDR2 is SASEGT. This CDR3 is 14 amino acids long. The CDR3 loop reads CAGQQGSYNSPLHF. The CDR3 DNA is TGTGCCGGACAACAGGGGAGCTATAATTCACCCCTCCACTTT.

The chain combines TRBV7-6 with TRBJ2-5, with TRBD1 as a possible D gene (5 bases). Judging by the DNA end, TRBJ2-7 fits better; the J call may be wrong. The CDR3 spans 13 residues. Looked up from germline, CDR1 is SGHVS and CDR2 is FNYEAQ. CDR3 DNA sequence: TGTGCCAGCAGTTCAAGGGGTATCGACGAGCAGTACTTC. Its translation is CASSSRGIDEQYF.

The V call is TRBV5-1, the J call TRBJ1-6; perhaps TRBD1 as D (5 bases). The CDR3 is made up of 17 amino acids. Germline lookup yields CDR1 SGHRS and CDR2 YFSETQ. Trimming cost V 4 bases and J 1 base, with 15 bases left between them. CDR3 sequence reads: CASSTVTAGSYNSPLHF. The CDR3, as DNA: TGCGCCAGCAGCACCGTTACCGCAGGGTCCTATAATTCACCCCTCCACTTT.

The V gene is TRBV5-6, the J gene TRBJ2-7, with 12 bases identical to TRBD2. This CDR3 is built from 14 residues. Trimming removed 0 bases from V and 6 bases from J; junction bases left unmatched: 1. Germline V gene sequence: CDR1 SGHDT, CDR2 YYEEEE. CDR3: CASSLGTSGIEQYF. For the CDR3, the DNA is TGTGCCAGCAGCTTGGGGACTAGCGGGATCGAGCAGTACTTC. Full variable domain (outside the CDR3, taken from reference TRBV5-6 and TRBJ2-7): DAGVTQSPTHLIKTRGQQVTLRCSPKSGHDTVSWYQQALGQGPQFIFQYYEEEERQRGNFPDRFSGHQFPNYSSELNVNALLLGDSALYLCASSLGTSGIEQYFGPGTRLTVT.

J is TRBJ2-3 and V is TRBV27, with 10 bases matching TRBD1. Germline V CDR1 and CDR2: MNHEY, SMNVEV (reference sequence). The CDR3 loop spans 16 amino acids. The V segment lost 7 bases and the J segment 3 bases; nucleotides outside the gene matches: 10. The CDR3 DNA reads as TGTGCCAGCAATCGTTTCGGGACAGGGGATACAGATACGCAGTATTTT. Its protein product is CASNRFGTGDTDTQYF.

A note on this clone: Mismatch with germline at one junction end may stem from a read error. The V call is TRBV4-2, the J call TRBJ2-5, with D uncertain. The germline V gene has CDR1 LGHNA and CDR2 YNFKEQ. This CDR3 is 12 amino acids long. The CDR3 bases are TGTACCAGCAGCCAAGACGGAGAGACCCAGTACTTC. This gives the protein CTSSQDGETQYF.

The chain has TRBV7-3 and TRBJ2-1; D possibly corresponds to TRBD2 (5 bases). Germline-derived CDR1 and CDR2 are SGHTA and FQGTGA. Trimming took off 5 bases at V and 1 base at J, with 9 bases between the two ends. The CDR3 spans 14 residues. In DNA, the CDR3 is TGTGCCAGCAGCCGGGGTGGGTCCTACAATGAGCAGTTCTTC. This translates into CASSRGGSYNEQFF.

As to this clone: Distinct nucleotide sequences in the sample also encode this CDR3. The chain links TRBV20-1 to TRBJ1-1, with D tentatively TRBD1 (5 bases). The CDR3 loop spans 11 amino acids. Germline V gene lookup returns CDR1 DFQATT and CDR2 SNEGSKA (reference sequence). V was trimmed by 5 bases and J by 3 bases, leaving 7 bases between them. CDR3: CSASGDTEAFF. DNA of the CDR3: TGCAGTGCTTCGGGGGACACTGAAGCTTTCTTT.

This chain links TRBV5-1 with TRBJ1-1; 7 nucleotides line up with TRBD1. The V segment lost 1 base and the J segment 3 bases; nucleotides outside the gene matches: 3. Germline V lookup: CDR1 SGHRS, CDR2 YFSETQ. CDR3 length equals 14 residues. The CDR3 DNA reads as TGCGCCAGCAGCTTGACAGGGGCGGACACTGAAGCTTTCTTT. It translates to CASSLTGADTEAFF.

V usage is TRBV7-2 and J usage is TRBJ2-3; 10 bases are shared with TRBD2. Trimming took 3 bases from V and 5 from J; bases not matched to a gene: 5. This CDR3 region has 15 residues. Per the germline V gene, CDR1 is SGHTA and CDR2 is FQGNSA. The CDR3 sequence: CASSFLAGVVDTQYF. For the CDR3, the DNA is TGTGCCAGCAGCTTTCTAGCGGGGGTCGTAGATACGCAGTATTTT.

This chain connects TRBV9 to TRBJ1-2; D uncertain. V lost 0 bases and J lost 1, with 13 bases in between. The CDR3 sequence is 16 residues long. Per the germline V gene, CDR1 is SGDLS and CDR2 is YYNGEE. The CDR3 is CASSVAAPGNNYGYTF. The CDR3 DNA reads TGTGCCAGCAGCGTAGCCGCCCCGGGGAATAACTATGGCTACACCTTC.

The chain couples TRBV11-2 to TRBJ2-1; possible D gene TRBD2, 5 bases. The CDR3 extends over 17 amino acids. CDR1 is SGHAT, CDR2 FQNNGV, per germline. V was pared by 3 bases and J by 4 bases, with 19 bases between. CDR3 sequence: CASSLRAAIPIYNEQFF. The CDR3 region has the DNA TGTGCCAGCAGCTTGCGAGCGGCCATCCCAATATACAATGAGCAGTTCTTC.

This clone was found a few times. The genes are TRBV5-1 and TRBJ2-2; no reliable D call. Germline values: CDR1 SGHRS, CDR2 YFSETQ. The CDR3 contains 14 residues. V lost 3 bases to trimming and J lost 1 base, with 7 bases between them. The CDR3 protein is CASSSAGNTGELFF. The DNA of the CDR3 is TGCGCCAGCAGCTCCGCAGGGAACACCGGGGAGCTGTTTTTT.